This record looks at one T cell receptor beta chain sequence and its context. As yet, its antigen is unknown. V lost 4 bases and J lost 4; bases outside the gene matches: 12. This CDR3 has 17 amino acids. The V gene's germline CDR1 is SGHRS and CDR2 YFSETQ. The sample originates from a study of T-cell memory formation after mild COVID-19. Study-level results: There was a balanced CD4/CD8 profile in clones contracting day 15 to 85, and later expanders leaned CD4+. CD8+ contracting clones occupied EMRA, while CD4+ ones occupied mainly CM and EM.

One entry per CDR3 protein results from TCRdb running MiXCR on the 5' RACE reads. The sample contains about 270,000 distinct CDR3 sequences, roughly 17% of which appear only once. The sequence was obtained from a man aged 18-30 years who had mild COVID-19 (a few samples of this study predate the infection). Cell type and time point are not known. This sequence joins TRBV5-1 and TRBJ2-3; 10 bases align to TRBD2. Sequenced sample: PBMCs or a T cell subset sorted from them (not recorded which). The CDR3 loop is CASSENLAGGHPDTQYF. DNA of the CDR3: TGCGCCAGCAGCGAGAACTTAGCGGGGGGCCATCCAGATACGCAGTATTTT. Complete variable domain (other parts from reference TRBV5-1 and TRBJ2-3): KAGVTQTPRYLIKTRGQQVTLSCSPISGHRSVSWYQQTPGQGLQFLFEYFSETQRNKGNFPGRFSGRQFSNSRSEMNVSTLELGDSALYLCASSENLAGGHPDTQYFGPGTRLTVL.